This T cell receptor beta chain originates from a study of regulatory T cells in long-lasting Graves disease. General study points: Relative to newly diagnosed Graves' patients, persistent ones had lower TCR diversity.

This clonotype was seen many times. Its antigen is as yet unknown. This CDR3 has 14 residues. Trimming cost V 6 bases and J 3 bases, with 12 bases left between them. The germline V gene encodes CDR1 SGHDN and CDR2 FVKESK. The time point is: newly diagnosed GD, antithyroid drugs for less than 3 months. RNA from PBMCs was the source of the TCR library. In building TCR beta libraries, iRepertoire HTBI primers were used together with Arm-PCR of CDR3 regions. TCRdb redid the calling of the multiplex PCR reads with MiXCR, one entry per CDR3 protein. The sample has 320,000 or so distinct CDR3 sequences; 15% to 20% are singletons.

This clonotype was sampled from a female donor with Graves disease. This rearrangement joins TRBV14 to TRBJ2-1; no firm D call. The specimen comprised peripheral blood mononuclear cells (PBMCs), sampled at new diagnosis, from a patient treated with antithyroid drugs. For the CDR3, the DNA is TGTGCCAGCAGATCAGACTCGGACTACAATGAGCAGTTCTTC. This translates into CASRSDSDYNEQFF. The full variable domain, its missing parts supplied by reference TRBV14 and TRBJ2-1, is EAGVTQFPSHSVIEKGQTVTLRCDPISGHDNLYWYRRVMGKEIKFLLHFVKESKQDESGMPNNRFLAERTGGTYSTLKVQPAELEDSGVYFCASRSDSDYNEQFFGPGTRLTVL.